This note documents a single T cell receptor beta chain sequence. The data derive from a study of blood T cell repertoires in COVID-19. Overall study context: There were acute and convalescent COVID-19 samples, and they came from the United States, Italy and Spain.

V lost 5 bases, J lost 6 bases, and 11 bases stayed unmatched. The CDR3 loop spans 16 amino acids. Germline loops: CDR1 WSHSY, CDR2 SAAADI. The authors' processing: Reference gene primer amplification yielded estimated nucleated cell counts. Assay used: immunoSEQ multiplex PCR; TCRdb lists only in-frame clones, some missing. V and J calls and clone size are as listed in that table; D and trimming were resolved from the DNA. The sample has approximately 300,000 clones; about nine tenths are singletons. V is TRBV10-2 and J is TRBJ2-3, with TRBD2 matching 10 bases. The sequencing sample was made of PBMCs or T cells enriched from blood (not recorded which). This clonotype was obtained from a woman between 18 and 29 years old who had recovered from COVID-19. CDR3 bases: TGCGCCAGCAGTCGACACCTAGCGGGGGAGGGTGATACGCAGTATTTT. Its translation: CASSRHLAGEGDTQYF.